The rows below give T cell receptor beta chains drawn from one sample of a study of cytomegalovirus exposure and HLA in healthy donors. Sequencing was performed with immunoSEQ multiplex PCR; in TCRdb, only in-frame clones are kept and a portion is missing. Altogether over 150,000 clones are present, around 85% being singletons, with the ten largest covering about 4.6%. Input material: PBMCs. These receptor sequences come from a man aged 35-49 years in good health and CMV-seronegative. Each CDR3 is given with its conserved first and last residue. A D gene is named only where the DNA matches it firmly. Size tells how often a clone was seen (once, few, many) or the class of an expanded clone, and some rows leave it out.

j_gene: TRBJ1-2; abundance: -; d_gene: -; v_gene: TRBV29-1; CDR3aa: CSVDRAHYGYTF; CDR3nt: TGCAGCGTTGACCGCGCTCACTATGGCTACACCTTC
j_gene: TRBJ2-1; abundance: -; d_gene: TRBD1; v_gene: TRBV9; CDR3aa: CASSVDRGSSYNEQFF; CDR3nt: TGTGCCAGCAGCGTAGACAGGGGAAGCTCCTACAATGAGCAGTTCTTC
j_gene: TRBJ1-1; abundance: few; d_gene: -; v_gene: TRBV4-1; CDR3aa: CASSQRGTRPEAFF; CDR3nt: TGCGCCAGCAGCCAACGAGGGACAAGACCTGAAGCTTTCTTT
j_gene: TRBJ2-4; abundance: -; d_gene: TRBD2; v_gene: TRBV6-1; CDR3aa: CASSERLAGGRDIQYF; CDR3nt: TGTGCCAGCAGTGAAAGGCTAGCGGGGGGGAGGGACATTCAGTACTTC
j_gene: TRBJ1-3; abundance: -; d_gene: -; v_gene: TRBV9; CDR3aa: CASSVATWGEGNTIYF; CDR3nt: TGTGCCAGCAGCGTAGCTACTTGGGGGGAAGGAAACACCATATATTTT
j_gene: TRBJ2-7; abundance: -; d_gene: -; v_gene: TRBV5-6; CDR3aa: CASSLGSSYEQYF; CDR3nt: TGTGCCAGCAGCTTGGGGAGCTCCTACGAGCAGTACTTC
j_gene: TRBJ2-2; abundance: -; d_gene: TRBD2; v_gene: TRBV9; CDR3aa: CASSPRTSGAANTGELFF; CDR3nt: TGTGCCAGCAGCCCCCGGACTAGCGGGGCCGCGAACACCGGGGAGCTGTTTTTT
j_gene: TRBJ2-2; abundance: -; d_gene: -; v_gene: TRBV4-3; CDR3aa: CASSRKTGNTGELFF; CDR3nt: TGCGCCAGCAGCAGAAAGACAGGAAACACCGGGGAGCTGTTTTTT
j_gene: TRBJ1-2; abundance: -; d_gene: TRBD1; v_gene: TRBV6-1; CDR3aa: CASRDRVGYTF; CDR3nt: TGTGCCAGCAGGGACAGGGTCGGCTACACCTTC
j_gene: TRBJ2-7; abundance: -; d_gene: TRBD1; v_gene: TRBV5-1; CDR3aa: CASSPAWGDREYEQYF; CDR3nt: TGCGCCAGCAGCCCTGCCTGGGGGGACAGGGAGTACGAGCAGTACTTC
j_gene: TRBJ2-7; abundance: -; d_gene: TRBD1; v_gene: TRBV13; CDR3aa: CASSLGGDRGPTYEQYF; CDR3nt: TGTGCCAGCAGCTTAGGGGGTGACAGGGGCCCAACCTACGAGCAGTACTTC
j_gene: TRBJ2-4; abundance: once; d_gene: TRBD1; v_gene: TRBV19; CDR3aa: CASSSTLGDGTGVNIQYF; CDR3nt: TGTGCCAGTAGTTCGACCTTGGGTGATGGGACAGGGGTGAACATTCAGTACTTC
j_gene: TRBJ1-2; abundance: few; d_gene: -; v_gene: TRBV6-5; CDR3aa: CASSATGYGYTF; CDR3nt: TGTGCCAGCAGTGCGACAGGTTATGGCTACACCTTC
j_gene: TRBJ1-1; abundance: once; d_gene: -; v_gene: TRBV7-6; CDR3aa: CASSQPGIEAFF; CDR3nt: TGTGCCAGCAGCCAACCAGGGATTGAAGCTTTCTTT
j_gene: TRBJ2-2; abundance: -; d_gene: TRBD2; v_gene: TRBV5-4; CDR3aa: CASSQLAGGLGGELFF; CDR3nt: TGTGCCAGCAGTCAGCTAGCGGGGGGGCTCGGTGGGGAGCTGTTTTTT
j_gene: TRBJ2-7; abundance: once; d_gene: -; v_gene: TRBV11-2; CDR3aa: CASSFRLDGAGEQYF; CDR3nt: TGTGCCAGCAGCTTTAGGCTTGATGGGGCCGGAGAGCAGTACTTC
j_gene: TRBJ1-2; abundance: -; d_gene: -; v_gene: TRBV19; CDR3aa: CASSILSGSKDYGYTF; CDR3nt: TGTGCCAGTAGTATACTGTCAGGGTCGAAAGACTATGGCTACACCTTC
j_gene: TRBJ1-5; abundance: -; d_gene: -; v_gene: TRBV6-5; CDR3aa: CASSGLQGFRQPQHF; CDR3nt: TGTGCCAGCAGTGGTCTTCAGGGTTTTAGGCAGCCCCAGCATTTT
j_gene: TRBJ2-3; abundance: -; d_gene: -; v_gene: TRBV9; CDR3aa: CARRGMGGGLCTDTQYF; CDR3nt: TGTGCCAGAAGGGGGATGGGGGGGGGCCTTTGCACAGATACGCAGTATTTT
j_gene: TRBJ2-1; abundance: -; d_gene: -; v_gene: TRBV4-1; CDR3aa: CASSQDLYNEQFF; CDR3nt: TGCGCCAGCAGCCAAGATCTCTACAATGAGCAGTTCTTC
j_gene: TRBJ1-6; abundance: -; d_gene: -; v_gene: TRBV7-8; CDR3aa: CASSLGHPGPYNSPLHF; CDR3nt: TGTGCCAGCAGCTTGGGACACCCGGGCCCCTATAATTCACCCCTCCACTTT
j_gene: TRBJ1-4; abundance: -; d_gene: TRBD1; v_gene: TRBV11-2; CDR3aa: CASSRQGPTNEKLFF; CDR3nt: TGTGCCAGCAGCCGACAGGGCCCAACTAATGAAAAACTGTTTTTT
j_gene: TRBJ2-7; abundance: -; d_gene: TRBD1; v_gene: TRBV5-1; CDR3aa: CASSLEGQGGYEQYF; CDR3nt: TGCGCCAGCAGCTTGGAGGGACAGGGGGGTTACGAGCAGTACTTC
j_gene: TRBJ2-7; abundance: -; d_gene: TRBD2; v_gene: TRBV4-1; CDR3aa: CASSLPGLAGAISYEQYF; CDR3nt: TGCGCCAGCAGCCTCCCGGGACTAGCGGGGGCTATCTCCTACGAGCAGTACTTC
j_gene: TRBJ2-7; abundance: -; d_gene: TRBD2; v_gene: TRBV7-9; CDR3aa: CASSLAHASGLRGYEQYF; CDR3nt: TGTGCCAGCAGCTTAGCGCACGCTAGCGGGCTTCGGGGCTACGAGCAGTACTTC
j_gene: TRBJ2-5; abundance: -; d_gene: TRBD2; v_gene: TRBV5-4; CDR3aa: CASSLDMGTRTQETQYF; CDR3nt: TGTGCCAGCAGCTTGGATATGGGGACTAGGACTCAAGAGACCCAGTACTTC
j_gene: TRBJ2-7; abundance: -; d_gene: TRBD2; v_gene: TRBV6-1; CDR3aa: CASSEEASGGYEQYF; CDR3nt: TGTGCCAGCAGTGAAGAGGCTAGCGGGGGCTACGAGCAGTACTTC
j_gene: TRBJ2-7; abundance: -; d_gene: -; v_gene: TRBV27; CDR3aa: CASSLSRGGGSYEQYF; CDR3nt: TGTGCCAGCAGTTTATCCCGTGGGGGCGGCTCCTACGAGCAGTACTTC
j_gene: TRBJ1-6; abundance: -; d_gene: -; v_gene: TRBV6-5; CDR3aa: CASSAGVRSPLHF; CDR3nt: TGTGCCAGCAGTGCAGGGGTACGGTCACCCCTCCACTTT
j_gene: TRBJ1-2; abundance: -; d_gene: -; v_gene: TRBV28; CDR3aa: CASRRDGTNYGYTF; CDR3nt: TGTGCCAGCCGGAGGGACGGGACTAACTATGGCTACACCTTC
j_gene: TRBJ2-5; abundance: -; d_gene: -; v_gene: TRBV7-8; CDR3aa: CASSPRRSQETQYF; CDR3nt: TGTGCCAGCAGCCCACGGCGGAGCCAAGAGACCCAGTACTTC
j_gene: TRBJ2-1; abundance: -; d_gene: -; v_gene: TRBV7-3; CDR3aa: CASSPGTRKDNEQFF; CDR3nt: TGTGCCAGCAGCCCAGGAACACGGAAGGACAATGAGCAGTTCTTC
j_gene: TRBJ2-2; abundance: -; d_gene: TRBD1; v_gene: TRBV7-6; CDR3aa: CASSLTGGFSGELFF; CDR3nt: TGTGCCAGCAGCCTGACAGGGGGATTCTCCGGGGAGCTGTTTTTT
j_gene: TRBJ2-3; abundance: -; d_gene: TRBD2; v_gene: TRBV2; CDR3aa: CASAGESNTDTQYF; CDR3nt: TGTGCCAGTGCGGGGGAGTCTAACACAGATACGCAGTATTTT
j_gene: TRBJ2-7; abundance: -; d_gene: TRBD2; v_gene: TRBV6-5; CDR3aa: CASSYRGGPYEQYF; CDR3nt: TGTGCCAGCAGTTATCGGGGGGGACCTTACGAGCAGTACTTC
j_gene: TRBJ2-1; abundance: -; d_gene: TRBD2; v_gene: TRBV7-6; CDR3aa: CASSFGGGEQFF; CDR3nt: TGTGCTAGCAGCTTCGGGGGGGGTGAGCAGTTCTTC
j_gene: TRBJ2-1; abundance: -; d_gene: TRBD2; v_gene: TRBV7-3; CDR3aa: CASSLTSGGANEQFF; CDR3nt: TGTGCCAGCAGCTTAACTAGCGGGGGGGCTAATGAGCAGTTCTTC
j_gene: TRBJ1-2; abundance: -; d_gene: TRBD1; v_gene: TRBV5-6; CDR3aa: CASTLPQGAPYGYTF; CDR3nt: TGTGCCAGCACCCTACCTCAGGGGGCACCCTATGGCTACACCTTC
j_gene: TRBJ2-1; abundance: -; d_gene: TRBD2; v_gene: TRBV29-1; CDR3aa: CSKLGAGGLEEQFF; CDR3nt: TGCAGCAAACTGGGTGCGGGGGGTCTTGAAGAGCAGTTCTTC
j_gene: TRBJ1-3; abundance: -; d_gene: -; v_gene: TRBV4-1; CDR3aa: CASSQDPGGPGSGNTIYF; CDR3nt: TGCGCCAGCAGCCAAGATCCGGGGGGACCGGGCTCTGGAAACACCATATATTTT
j_gene: TRBJ2-3; abundance: -; d_gene: TRBD2; v_gene: TRBV7-9; CDR3aa: CASSFSGGTDTQYF; CDR3nt: TGTGCCAGCAGCTTTAGCGGGGGGACGGATACGCAGTATTTT
j_gene: TRBJ2-5; abundance: -; d_gene: TRBD2; v_gene: TRBV2; CDR3aa: CASKLDRQAGGTQYF; CDR3nt: TGTGCCAGCAAACTTGACAGGCAGGCGGGGGGGACCCAGTACTTC
j_gene: TRBJ2-3; abundance: -; d_gene: -; v_gene: TRBV4-1; CDR3aa: CASSQEGGRTDTQYF; CDR3nt: TGCGCCAGCAGCCAAGAGGGGGGGCGCACAGATACGCAGTATTTT
j_gene: TRBJ2-7; abundance: -; d_gene: -; v_gene: TRBV5-5; CDR3aa: CASSSQGGEQYF; CDR3nt: TGTGCCAGCAGCTCACAGGGTGGCGAGCAGTACTTC
j_gene: TRBJ2-3; abundance: -; d_gene: TRBD1; v_gene: TRBV7-2; CDR3aa: CASSPDRGTDTQYF; CDR3nt: TGTGCCAGCAGCCCTGACAGGGGTACAGATACGCAGTATTTT
j_gene: TRBJ2-7; abundance: -; d_gene: -; v_gene: TRBV9; CDR3aa: CASSARGLGYEQYF; CDR3nt: TGTGCCAGCAGCGCCAGGGGCCTCGGGTACGAGCAGTACTTC
j_gene: TRBJ1-5; abundance: -; d_gene: TRBD1; v_gene: TRBV30; CDR3aa: CAWSTTQGQGRQPQHF; CDR3nt: TGTGCCTGGAGTACAACCCAAGGACAGGGGAGGCAGCCCCAGCATTTT
j_gene: TRBJ1-1; abundance: -; d_gene: TRBD1; v_gene: TRBV6-5; CDR3aa: CASSWGQGGEAFF; CDR3nt: TGTGCCAGCAGTTGGGGACAGGGGGGTGAAGCTTTCTTT
j_gene: TRBJ2-5; abundance: -; d_gene: TRBD1; v_gene: TRBV6-1; CDR3aa: CASSQQTGQETQYF; CDR3nt: TGTGCCAGCAGCCAACAGACAGGGCAAGAGACCCAGTACTTC
j_gene: TRBJ1-2; abundance: -; d_gene: -; v_gene: TRBV13; CDR3aa: CASSFLGTDVWGGYTF; CDR3nt: TGTGCCAGCAGCTTTCTTGGGACTGATGTCTGGGGGGGCTACACCTTC